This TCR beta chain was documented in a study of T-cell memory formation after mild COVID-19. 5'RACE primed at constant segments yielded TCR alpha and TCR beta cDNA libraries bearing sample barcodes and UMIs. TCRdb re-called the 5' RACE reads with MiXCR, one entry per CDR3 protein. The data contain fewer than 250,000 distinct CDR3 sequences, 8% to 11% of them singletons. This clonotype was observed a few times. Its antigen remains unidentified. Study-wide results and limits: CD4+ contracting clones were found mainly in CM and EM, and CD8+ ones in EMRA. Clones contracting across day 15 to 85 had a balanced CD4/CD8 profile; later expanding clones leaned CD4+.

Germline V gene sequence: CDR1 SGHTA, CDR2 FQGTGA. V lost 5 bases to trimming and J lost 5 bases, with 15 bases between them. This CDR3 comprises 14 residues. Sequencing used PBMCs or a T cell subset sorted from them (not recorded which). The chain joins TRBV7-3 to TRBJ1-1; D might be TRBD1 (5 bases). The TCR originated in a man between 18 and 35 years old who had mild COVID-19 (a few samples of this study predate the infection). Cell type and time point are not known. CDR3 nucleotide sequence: TGTGCCAGCAGCCGATCCCCTGGGGGAACTGAAGCTTTCTTT. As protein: CASSRSPGGTEAFF.